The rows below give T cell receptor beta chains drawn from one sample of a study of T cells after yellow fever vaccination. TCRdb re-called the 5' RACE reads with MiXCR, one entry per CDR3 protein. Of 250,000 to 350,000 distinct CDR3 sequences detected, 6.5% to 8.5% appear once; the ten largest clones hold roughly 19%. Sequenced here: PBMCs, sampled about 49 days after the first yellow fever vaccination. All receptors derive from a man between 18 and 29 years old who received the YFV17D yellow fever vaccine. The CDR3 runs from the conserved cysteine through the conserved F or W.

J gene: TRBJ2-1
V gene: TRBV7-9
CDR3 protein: CASSADSFGEQFF

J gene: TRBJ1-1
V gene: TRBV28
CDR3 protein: CASRDRGTEAFF

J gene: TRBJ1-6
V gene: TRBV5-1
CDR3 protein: CASSLVGRRDNSPLHF

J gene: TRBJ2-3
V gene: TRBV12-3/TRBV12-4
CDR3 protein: CASSPGQASDTQYF

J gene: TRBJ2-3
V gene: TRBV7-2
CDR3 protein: CASSTSWATDTQYF

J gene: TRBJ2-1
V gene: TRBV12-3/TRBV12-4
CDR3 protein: CASSLLADEQFF

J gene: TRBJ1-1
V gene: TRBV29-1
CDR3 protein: CSVFRDGSLNTEAFF

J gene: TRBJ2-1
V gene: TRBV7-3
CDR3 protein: CASSPSQDNEQFF

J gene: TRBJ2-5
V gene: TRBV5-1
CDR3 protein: CASSGDDGETQYF

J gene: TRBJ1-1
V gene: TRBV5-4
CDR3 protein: CASSKGQGGTEAFF

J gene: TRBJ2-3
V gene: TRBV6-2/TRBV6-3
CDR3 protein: CASSWDREYTDTQYF

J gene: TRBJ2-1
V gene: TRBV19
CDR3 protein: CASSTLTGATYNEQFF

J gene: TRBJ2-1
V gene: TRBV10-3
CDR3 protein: CATAASGGTTSGQFF

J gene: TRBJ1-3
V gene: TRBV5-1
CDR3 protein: CASSLDPLSSGNTIYF

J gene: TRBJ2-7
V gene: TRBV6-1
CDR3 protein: CASSDAGTRTYEQYF

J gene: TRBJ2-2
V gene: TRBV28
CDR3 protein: CASGTSGEAGELFF

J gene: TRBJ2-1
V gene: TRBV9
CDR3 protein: CASSADTPSSYNEQFF

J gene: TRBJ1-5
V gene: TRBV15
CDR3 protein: CATSRDWAGNQPQHF

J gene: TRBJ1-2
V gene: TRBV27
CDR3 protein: CASSPRQGANYGYTF

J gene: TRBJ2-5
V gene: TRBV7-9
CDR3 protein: CASSPGLAQETQYF

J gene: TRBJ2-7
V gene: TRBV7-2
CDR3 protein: CASSIRSQDSYEQYF

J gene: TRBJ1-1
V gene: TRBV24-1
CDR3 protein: CATSDLRGGGKNTEAFF

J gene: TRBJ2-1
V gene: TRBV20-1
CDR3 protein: CSARGHPPGDRAPNEQFF

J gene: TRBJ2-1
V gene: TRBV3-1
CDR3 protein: CASSRGSGGSYNEQFF

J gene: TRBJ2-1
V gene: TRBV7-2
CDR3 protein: CASSNTGGEQFF

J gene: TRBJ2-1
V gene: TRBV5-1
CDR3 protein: CASSLTGTLNNEQFF

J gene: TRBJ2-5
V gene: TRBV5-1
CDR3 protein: CASSLGTSGQETQYF

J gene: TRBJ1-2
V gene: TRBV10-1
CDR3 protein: CASTIGYTF

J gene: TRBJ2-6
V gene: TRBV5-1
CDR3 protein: CASSFRYAGANVLTF

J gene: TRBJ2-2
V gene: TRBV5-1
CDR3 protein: CASSLEVTGHAGELFF

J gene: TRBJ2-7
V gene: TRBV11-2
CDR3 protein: CASSFRDYIDEQYF

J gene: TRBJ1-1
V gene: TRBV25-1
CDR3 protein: CASSEFRTGMNTEAFF

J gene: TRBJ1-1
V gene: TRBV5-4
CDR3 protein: CASNPGGLNTEAFF